These 3 T cell receptor beta chains share one sample of origin, sequenced in a study of glioma-infiltrating T cells after dendritic cell vaccination. The repertoire was sequenced with immunoSEQ multiplex PCR; TCRdb's copy has only in-frame clones and lacks some. The table includes about 94,000 clones, over 80% detected once. Documented time point: after dendritic cell vaccination, including at tumor progression/relapse. The material sequenced was blood, taken after dendritic cell vaccination. The receptor set was obtained from a human donor with glioblastoma.

The rearrangement links TRBV5-4 to TRBJ2-2; 8 nucleotides match TRBD2. With 4 bases clipped from V and 6 bases from J, the junction kept 5 bases outside the gene matches. Germline-derived CDR1 and CDR2 are SGHNT and YYREEE (reference sequence). This CDR3 spans 14 amino acids. The CDR3 sequence is CASSTTGGAGELFF. CDR3 in DNA: TGTGCCAGCAGCACTACGGGGGGGGCCGGGGAGCTGTTTTTT.

The chain has TRBV7-3 and TRBJ1-1; D is unclear. Trimming cost V 2 bases and J 0 bases, with 4 bases left between them. Germline values: CDR1 SGHTA, CDR2 FQGTGA. This CDR3 spans 13 amino acids. The CDR3 reads CASSLSMNTEAFF. CDR3 bases: TGTGCCAGCAGCTTATCAATGAACACTGAAGCTTTCTTT.

The chain is built from TRBV10-3 and TRBJ1-2, with D hard to call. Germline assignment: CDR1 ENHRY and CDR2 SYGVKD. The CDR3 has 15 amino acids. Deletions cut 0 bases from V and 3 bases from J, with 11 bases between. CDR3 sequence: CAISESSHSYYGYTF. DNA of the CDR3: TGTGCCATCAGTGAGTCGTCCCACAGCTACTATGGCTACACCTTC.